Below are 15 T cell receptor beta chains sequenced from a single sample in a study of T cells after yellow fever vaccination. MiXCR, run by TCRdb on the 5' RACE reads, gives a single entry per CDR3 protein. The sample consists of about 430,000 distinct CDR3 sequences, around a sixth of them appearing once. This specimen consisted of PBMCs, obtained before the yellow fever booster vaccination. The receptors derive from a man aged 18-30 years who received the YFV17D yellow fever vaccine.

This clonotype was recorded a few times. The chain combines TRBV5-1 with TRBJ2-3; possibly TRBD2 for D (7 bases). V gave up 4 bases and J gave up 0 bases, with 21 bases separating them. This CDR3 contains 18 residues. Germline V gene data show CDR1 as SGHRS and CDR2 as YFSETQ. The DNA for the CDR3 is TGCGCCAGCAGCCCCTTAACGGGGGGCCCCCCTAGCACAGATACGCAGTATTTT. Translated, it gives CASSPLTGGPPSTDTQYF.

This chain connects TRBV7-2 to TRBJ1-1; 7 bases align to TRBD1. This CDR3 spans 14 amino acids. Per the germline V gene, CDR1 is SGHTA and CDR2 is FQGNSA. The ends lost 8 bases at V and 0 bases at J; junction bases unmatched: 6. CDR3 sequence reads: CASRGTDMNTEAFF. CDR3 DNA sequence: TGTGCCAGCCGAGGGACAGATATGAACACTGAAGCTTTCTTT.

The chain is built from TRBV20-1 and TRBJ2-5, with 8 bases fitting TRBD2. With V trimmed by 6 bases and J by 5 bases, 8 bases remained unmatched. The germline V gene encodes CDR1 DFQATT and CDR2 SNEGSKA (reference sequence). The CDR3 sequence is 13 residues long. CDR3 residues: CSAISGKGETQYF. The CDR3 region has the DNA TGCAGTGCCATTAGCGGGAAGGGGGAGACCCAGTACTTC.

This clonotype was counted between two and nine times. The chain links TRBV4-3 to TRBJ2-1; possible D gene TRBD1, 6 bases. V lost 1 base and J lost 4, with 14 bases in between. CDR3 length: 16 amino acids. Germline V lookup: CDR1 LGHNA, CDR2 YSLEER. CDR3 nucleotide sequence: TGCGCCAGCAGCCAAGCCCACAGGGCCGAATACAATGAGCAGTTCTTC. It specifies CASSQAHRAEYNEQFF.

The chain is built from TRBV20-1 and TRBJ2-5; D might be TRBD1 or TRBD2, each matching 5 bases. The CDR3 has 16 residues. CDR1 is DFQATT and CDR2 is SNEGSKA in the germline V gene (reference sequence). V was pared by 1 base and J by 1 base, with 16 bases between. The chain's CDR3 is CSARGPTRGIQETQYF. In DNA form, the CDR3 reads TGCAGTGCTAGAGGGCCTACGAGGGGAATCCAAGAGACCCAGTACTTC.

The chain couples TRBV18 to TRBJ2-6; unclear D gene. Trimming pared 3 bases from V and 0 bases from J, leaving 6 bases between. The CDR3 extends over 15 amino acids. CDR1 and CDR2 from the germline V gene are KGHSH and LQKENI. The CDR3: CASSPPHSGANVLTF. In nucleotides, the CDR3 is TGTGCCAGCTCACCTCCCCACTCTGGGGCCAACGTCCTGACTTTC.

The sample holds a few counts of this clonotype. In DNA form, the CDR3 reads TGTGCCAGCAGCTTAGCGAGAGGTGGGCGGCAGCCCCAGCATTTT. This sequence encodes CASSLARGGRQPQHF. The V gene is TRBV7-2, the J gene TRBJ1-5; D is ambiguous. Germline-derived CDR1 and CDR2 are SGHTA and FQGNSA. The ends were cut back, 0 bases at V and 7 bases at J, with 13 bases in the middle. The length of the CDR3 is 15 residues.

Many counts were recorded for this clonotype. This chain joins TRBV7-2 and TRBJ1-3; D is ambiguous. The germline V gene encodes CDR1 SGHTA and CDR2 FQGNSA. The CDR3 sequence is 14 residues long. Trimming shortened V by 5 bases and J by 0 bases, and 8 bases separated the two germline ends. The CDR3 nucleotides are TGTGCCAGCAGCCTTGGTGTCTCTGGAAACACCATATATTTT. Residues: CASSLGVSGNTIYF. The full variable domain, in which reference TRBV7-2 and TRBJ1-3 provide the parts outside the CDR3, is GAGVSQSPSNKVTEKGKDVELRCDPISGHTALYWYRQSLGQGLEFLIYFQGNSAPDKSGLPSDRFSAERTGGSVSTLTIQRTQQEDSAVYLCASSLGVSGNTIYFGEGSWLTVV.

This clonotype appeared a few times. CDR3 amino acids: CATAGQSNSPLHF. The CDR3 coding sequence is TGTGCCACCGCGGGACAGAGTAATTCACCCCTCCACTTT. The chain joins TRBV13 to TRBJ1-6, with 7 bases that match TRBD1. This CDR3 region has 13 residues. The V gene end was trimmed by 10 bases and the J gene end by 6 bases; junction bases not matched to a gene: 6. Germline CDR1 and CDR2: PRHDT and FYEKMQ (reference sequence). Looking up the rest from reference TRBV13 and TRBJ1-6 gives the full variable domain: AAGVIQSPRHLIKEKRETATLKCYPIPRHDTVYWYQQGPGQDPQFLISFYEKMQSDKGSIPDRFSAQQFSDYHSELNMSSLELGDSALYFCATAGQSNSPLHFGNGTRLTVT.

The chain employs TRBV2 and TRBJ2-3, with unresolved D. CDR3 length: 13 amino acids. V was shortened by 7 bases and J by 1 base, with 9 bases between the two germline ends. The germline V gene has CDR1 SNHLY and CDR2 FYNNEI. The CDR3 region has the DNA TGTGCCAGCAATGTCCCAGGCACAGATACGCAGTATTTT. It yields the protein CASNVPGTDTQYF. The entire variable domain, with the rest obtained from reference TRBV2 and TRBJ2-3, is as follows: EPEVTQTPSHQVTQMGQEVILRCVPISNHLYFYWYRQILGQKVEFLVSFYNNEISEKSEIFDDQFSVERPDGSNFTLKIRSTKLEDSAMYFCASNVPGTDTQYFGPGTRLTVL.

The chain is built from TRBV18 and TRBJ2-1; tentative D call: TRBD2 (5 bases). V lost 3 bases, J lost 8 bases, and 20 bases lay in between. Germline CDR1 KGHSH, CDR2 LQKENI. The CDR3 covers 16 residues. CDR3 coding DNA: TGTGCCAGCTCACCCAGAACTAGTGCCCCCTGGGATGAGCAGTTCTTC. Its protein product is CASSPRTSAPWDEQFF.

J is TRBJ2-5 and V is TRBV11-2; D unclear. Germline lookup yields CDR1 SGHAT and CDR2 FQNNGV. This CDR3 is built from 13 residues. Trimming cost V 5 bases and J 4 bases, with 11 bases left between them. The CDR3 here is CASSPFKVETQYF. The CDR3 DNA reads TGTGCCAGCAGCCCCTTCAAGGTAGAGACCCAGTACTTC.

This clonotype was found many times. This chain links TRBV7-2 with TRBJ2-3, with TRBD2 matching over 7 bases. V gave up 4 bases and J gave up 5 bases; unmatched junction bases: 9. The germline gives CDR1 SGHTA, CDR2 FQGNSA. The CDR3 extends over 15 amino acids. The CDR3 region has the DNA TGTGCCAGCAGCTCCGGACTCCCGGGGGGAGATACGCAGTATTTT. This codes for CASSSGLPGGDTQYF. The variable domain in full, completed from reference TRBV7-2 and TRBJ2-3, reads GAGVSQSPSNKVTEKGKDVELRCDPISGHTALYWYRQSLGQGLEFLIYFQGNSAPDKSGLPSDRFSAERTGGSVSTLTIQRTQQEDSAVYLCASSSGLPGGDTQYFGPGTRLTVL.

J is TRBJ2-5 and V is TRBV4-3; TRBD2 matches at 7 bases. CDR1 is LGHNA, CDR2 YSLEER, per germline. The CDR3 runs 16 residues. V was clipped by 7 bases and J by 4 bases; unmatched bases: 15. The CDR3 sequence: CASNKTPGRGRETQYF. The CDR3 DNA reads TGCGCCAGCAATAAGACCCCCGGGCGGGGGAGAGAGACCCAGTACTTC.

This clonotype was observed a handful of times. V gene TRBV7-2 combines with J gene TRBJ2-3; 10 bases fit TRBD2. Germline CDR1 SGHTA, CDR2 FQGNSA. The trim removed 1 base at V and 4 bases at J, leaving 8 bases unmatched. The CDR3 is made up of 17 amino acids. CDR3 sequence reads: CASSLVASGGPSDTQYF. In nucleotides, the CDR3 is TGTGCCAGCAGCTTAGTCGCTAGCGGGGGCCCCTCAGATACGCAGTATTTT.